The 4 T cell receptor beta chains in this list originate from one sample, sequenced in a study of T cell repertoires in cytomegalovirus infection. TCRdb used MiXCR to reprocess the reads, holding one entry per CDR3 protein. The repertoire consists of approximately 730,000 distinct CDR3 sequences, with about 33% occurring once and the leading ten covering 18%. What these receptors recognize is not known. Here the sequenced sample was cultured PBMCs, taken from culture after CMV antigen stimulation. All receptors come from a human donor in good health (CMV status not recorded). Some clones in this sample may be carry-over from other donors' samples.

This clonotype was seen only a few times. The CDR3 loop is CASMRRTSGNTIYF. In DNA, the CDR3 is TGTGCCAGCATGAGACGGACCTCTGGAAACACCATATATTTT. The V and J genes are TRBV12-3 or TRBV12-4 and TRBJ1-3, with D unclear. CDR3 length equals 14 residues. Trimming pared 7 bases from V and 0 bases from J, leaving 10 bases between.

This clonotype has only a few counts. The chain joins TRBV27 to TRBJ2-1, with 7 bases fitting TRBD2. Germline CDR1 MNHEY, CDR2 SMNVEV (reference sequence). The junction had 7 bases not matched to a gene; V was cut back by 4 bases and J by 4 bases. There are 15 residues in the CDR3. The CDR3 sequence: CASSSAGVLYNEQFF. The CDR3 coding sequence is TGTGCCAGCAGTTCCGCGGGGGTACTATACAATGAGCAGTTCTTC.

In nucleotides, the CDR3 is TGTGCCAGCAGTTTGGTCGGCAGGAGCCTTATACCTCACTATGGCTACACCTTC. This translates into CASSLVGRSLIPHYGYTF. The chain links TRBV12-3 or TRBV12-4 to TRBJ1-2, with D hard to call. V lost 3 bases, J lost 3 bases, and 23 bases lay in between. This CDR3 has 18 amino acids.

CDR3: CASSSPPRGDTEAFF. CDR3 nucleotides: TGTGCCAGCAGTTCTCCCCCCAGGGGGGACACTGAAGCTTTCTTT. J is TRBJ1-1 and V is TRBV12-3 or TRBV12-4; the match to TRBD1 covers 7 bases. The junction had 8 bases not matched to a gene; V was cut back by 4 bases and J by 3 bases. CDR3 length: 15 amino acids.